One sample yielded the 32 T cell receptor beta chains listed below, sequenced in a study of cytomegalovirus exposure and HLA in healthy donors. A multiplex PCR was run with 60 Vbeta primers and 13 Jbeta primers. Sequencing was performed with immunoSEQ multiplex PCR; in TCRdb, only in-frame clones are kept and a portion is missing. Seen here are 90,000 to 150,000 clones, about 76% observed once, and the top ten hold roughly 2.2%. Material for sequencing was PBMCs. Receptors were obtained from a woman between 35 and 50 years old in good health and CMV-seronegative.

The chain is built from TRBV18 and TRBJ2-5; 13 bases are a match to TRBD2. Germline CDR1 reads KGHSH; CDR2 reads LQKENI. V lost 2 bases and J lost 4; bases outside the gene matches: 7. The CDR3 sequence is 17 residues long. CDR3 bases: TGTGCCAGCTCACCAGGACTAGCGGGAGTTGGGGGAGAGACCCAGTACTTC. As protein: CASSPGLAGVGGETQYF.

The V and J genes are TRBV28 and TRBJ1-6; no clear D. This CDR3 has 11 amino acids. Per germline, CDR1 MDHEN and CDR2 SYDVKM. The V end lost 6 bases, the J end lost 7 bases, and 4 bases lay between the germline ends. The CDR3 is CASSSNSPLHF. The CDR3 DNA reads TGTGCCAGCAGCTCGAATTCACCCCTCCACTTT.

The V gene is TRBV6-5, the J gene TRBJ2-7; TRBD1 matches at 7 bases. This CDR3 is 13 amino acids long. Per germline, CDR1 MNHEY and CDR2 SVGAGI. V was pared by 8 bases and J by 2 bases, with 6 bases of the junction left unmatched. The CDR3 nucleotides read TGTGCCAGCTCGACGACAGGGACCTACGAGCAGTACTTC. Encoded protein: CASSTTGTYEQYF.

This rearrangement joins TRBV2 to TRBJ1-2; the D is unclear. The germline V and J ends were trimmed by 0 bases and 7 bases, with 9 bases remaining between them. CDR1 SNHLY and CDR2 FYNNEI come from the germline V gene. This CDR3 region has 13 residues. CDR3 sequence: CASSEAFTGGYTF. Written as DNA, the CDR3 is TGTGCCAGCAGTGAAGCATTCACGGGTGGCTACACCTTC.

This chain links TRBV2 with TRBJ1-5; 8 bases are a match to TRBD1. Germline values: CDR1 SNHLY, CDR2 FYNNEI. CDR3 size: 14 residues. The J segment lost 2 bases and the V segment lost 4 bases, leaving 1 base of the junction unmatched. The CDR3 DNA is TGTGCCAGCAGTGCGGACAGGGGCAATCAGCCCCAGCATTTT. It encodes CASSADRGNQPQHF.

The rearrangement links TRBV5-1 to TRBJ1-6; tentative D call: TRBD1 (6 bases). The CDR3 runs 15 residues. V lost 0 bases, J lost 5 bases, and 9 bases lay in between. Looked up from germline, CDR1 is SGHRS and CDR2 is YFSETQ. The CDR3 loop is CASSLASGDNSPLHF. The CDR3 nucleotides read TGCGCCAGCAGCTTGGCATCAGGGGATAATTCACCCCTCCACTTT.

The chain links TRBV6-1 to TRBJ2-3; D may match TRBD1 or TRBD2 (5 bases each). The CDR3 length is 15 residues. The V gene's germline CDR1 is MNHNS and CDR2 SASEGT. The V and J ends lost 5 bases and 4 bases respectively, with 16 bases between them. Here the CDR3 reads CASSQGERLSDTQYF. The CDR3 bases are TGTGCCAGCAGTCAAGGGGAGCGGCTTTCAGATACGCAGTATTTT.

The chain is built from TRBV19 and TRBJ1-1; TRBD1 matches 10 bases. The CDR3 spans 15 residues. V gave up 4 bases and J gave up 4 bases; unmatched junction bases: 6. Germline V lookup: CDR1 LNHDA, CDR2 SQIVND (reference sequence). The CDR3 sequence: CASSKPGQGFTEAFF. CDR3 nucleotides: TGTGCCAGTAGTAAACCGGGACAGGGGTTCACTGAAGCTTTCTTT.

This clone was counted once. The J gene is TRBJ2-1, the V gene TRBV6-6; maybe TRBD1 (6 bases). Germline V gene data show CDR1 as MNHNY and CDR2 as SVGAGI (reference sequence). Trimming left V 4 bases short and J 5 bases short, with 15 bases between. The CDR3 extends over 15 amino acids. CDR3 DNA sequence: TGTGCCAGCAGTTTTCGACTGGGGGACAACAATGAGCAGTTCTTC. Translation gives CASSFRLGDNNEQFF.

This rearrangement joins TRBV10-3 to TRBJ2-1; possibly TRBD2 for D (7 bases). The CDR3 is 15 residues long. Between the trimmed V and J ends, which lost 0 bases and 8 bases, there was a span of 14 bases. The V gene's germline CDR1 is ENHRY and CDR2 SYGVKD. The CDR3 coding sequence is TGTGCCATCAGTGAGTCGATTGGGGGGGCCTATGAGCAGTTCTTC. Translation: CAISESIGGAYEQFF.

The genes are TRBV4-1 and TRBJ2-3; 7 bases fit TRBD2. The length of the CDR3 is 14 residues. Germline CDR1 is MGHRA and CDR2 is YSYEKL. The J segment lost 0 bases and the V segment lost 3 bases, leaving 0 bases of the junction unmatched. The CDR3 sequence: CASSQGGSTDTQYF. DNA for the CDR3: TGCGCCAGCAGCCAGGGGGGGAGCACAGATACGCAGTATTTT.

The CDR3 bases are TGTGCCAGCAGCTCCGATGGTAGCGGGAGCCCCTACAATGAGCAGTTCTTC. Translated: CASSSDGSGSPYNEQFF. The rearrangement joins TRBV7-8 to TRBJ2-1; 9 bases line up with TRBD2. CDR3 length: 17 amino acids. Per the germline V gene, CDR1 is SGHVS and CDR2 is FQNEAQ. The ends lost 4 bases at V and 2 bases at J; junction bases unmatched: 9.

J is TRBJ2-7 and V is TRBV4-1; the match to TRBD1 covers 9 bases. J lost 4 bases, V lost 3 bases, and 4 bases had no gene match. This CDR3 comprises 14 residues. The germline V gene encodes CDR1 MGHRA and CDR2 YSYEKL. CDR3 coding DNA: TGCGCCAGCAGCCATCCTGACAGGGGGTACGAGCAGTACTTC. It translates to CASSHPDRGYEQYF.

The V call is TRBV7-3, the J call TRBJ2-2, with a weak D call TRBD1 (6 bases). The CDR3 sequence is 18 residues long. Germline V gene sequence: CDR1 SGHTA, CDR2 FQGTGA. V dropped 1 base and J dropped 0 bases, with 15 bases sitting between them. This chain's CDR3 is CASSLKAQGQTNTGELFF. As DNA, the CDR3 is TGTGCCAGCAGCTTAAAGGCACAGGGACAAACGAACACCGGGGAGCTGTTTTTT. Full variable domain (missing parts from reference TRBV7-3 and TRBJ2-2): GAGVSQTPSNKVTEKGKYVELRCDPISGHTALYWYRQSLGQGPEFLIYFQGTGAADDSGLPNDRFFAVRPEGSVSTLKIQRTERGDSAVYLCASSLKAQGQTNTGELFFGEGSRLTVL.

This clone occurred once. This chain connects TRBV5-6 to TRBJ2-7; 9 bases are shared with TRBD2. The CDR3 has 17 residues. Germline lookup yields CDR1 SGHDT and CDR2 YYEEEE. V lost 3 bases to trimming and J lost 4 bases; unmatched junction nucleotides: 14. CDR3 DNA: TGTGCCAGCAGCTCCCCTTTCGTCCTAGCGGGGACATACGAGCAGTACTTC. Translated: CASSSPFVLAGTYEQYF.

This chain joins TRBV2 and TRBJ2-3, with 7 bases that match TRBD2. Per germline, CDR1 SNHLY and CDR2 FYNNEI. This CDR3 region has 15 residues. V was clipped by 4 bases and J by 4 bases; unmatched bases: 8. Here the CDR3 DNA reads TGTGCCAGCAGTGCGGAAGGGAGGGCCGCAGATACGCAGTATTTT. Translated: CASSAEGRAADTQYF.

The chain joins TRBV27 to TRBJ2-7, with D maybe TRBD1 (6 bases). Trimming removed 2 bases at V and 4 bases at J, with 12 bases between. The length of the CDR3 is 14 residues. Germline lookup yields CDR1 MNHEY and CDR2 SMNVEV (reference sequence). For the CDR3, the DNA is TGTGCCAGCAGTTTAGGCCCCCAGGGGTACGAGCAGTACTTC. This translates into CASSLGPQGYEQYF.

CDR3 nucleotide sequence: TGTGCCAGCAGACGACAGGGTGCCACAGATACGCAGTATTTT. Amino acid sequence: CASRRQGATDTQYF. This rearrangement joins TRBV11-2 to TRBJ2-3; TRBD1 matches 7 bases. The CDR3 sequence is 14 residues long. V gave up 6 bases and J gave up 2 bases; unmatched junction bases: 5. CDR1 SGHAT and CDR2 FQNNGV come from the germline V gene.

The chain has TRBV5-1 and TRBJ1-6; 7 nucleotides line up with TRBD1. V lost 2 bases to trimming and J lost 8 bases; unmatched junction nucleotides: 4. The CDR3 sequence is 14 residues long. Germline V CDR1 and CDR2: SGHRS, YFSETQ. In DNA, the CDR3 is TGCGCCAGCAGCTTTCAGGGGGACGATTCACCCCTCCACTTT. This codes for CASSFQGDDSPLHF.

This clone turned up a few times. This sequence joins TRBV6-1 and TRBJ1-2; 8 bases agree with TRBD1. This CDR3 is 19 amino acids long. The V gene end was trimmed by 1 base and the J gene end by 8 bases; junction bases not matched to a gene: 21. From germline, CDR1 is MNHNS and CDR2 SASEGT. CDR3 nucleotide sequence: TGTGCCAGCAGTGAAGGGGTTGCACCATTACAGGGGGGCTCTGGAGGCTACACCTTC. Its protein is CASSEGVAPLQGGSGGYTF.

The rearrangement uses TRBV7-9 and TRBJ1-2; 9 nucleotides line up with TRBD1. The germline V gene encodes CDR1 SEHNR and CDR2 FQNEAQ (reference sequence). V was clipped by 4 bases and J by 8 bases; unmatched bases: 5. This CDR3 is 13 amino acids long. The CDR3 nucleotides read TGTGCCAGCAGCTGGGGACAGGGTTGGGGCTACACCTTC. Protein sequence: CASSWGQGWGYTF.

CDR3 sequence: CASSENGGANYGYTF. The CDR3, as DNA: TGTGCCAGCAGTGAAAACGGTGGAGCTAACTATGGCTACACCTTC. The V call is TRBV6-1, the J call TRBJ1-2; D unresolved. Germline loops: CDR1 MNHNS, CDR2 SASEGT. This CDR3 comprises 15 residues. The V end lost 2 bases, the J end lost 0 bases, and 10 bases lay between the germline ends.

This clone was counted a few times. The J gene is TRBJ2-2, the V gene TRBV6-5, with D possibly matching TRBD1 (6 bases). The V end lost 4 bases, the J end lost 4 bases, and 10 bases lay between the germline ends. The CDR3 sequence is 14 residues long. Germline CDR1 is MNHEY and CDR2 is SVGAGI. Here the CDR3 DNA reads TGTGCCAGCAGTTTGACAGGACCCACCGGGGAGCTGTTTTTT. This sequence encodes CASSLTGPTGELFF.

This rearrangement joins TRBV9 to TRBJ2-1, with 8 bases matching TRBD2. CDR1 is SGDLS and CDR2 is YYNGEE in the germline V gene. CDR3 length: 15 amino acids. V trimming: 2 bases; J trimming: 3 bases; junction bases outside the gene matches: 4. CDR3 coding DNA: TGTGCCAGCAGCGTTACTAGCGGAAGCTACAATGAGCAGTTCTTC. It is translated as CASSVTSGSYNEQFF.

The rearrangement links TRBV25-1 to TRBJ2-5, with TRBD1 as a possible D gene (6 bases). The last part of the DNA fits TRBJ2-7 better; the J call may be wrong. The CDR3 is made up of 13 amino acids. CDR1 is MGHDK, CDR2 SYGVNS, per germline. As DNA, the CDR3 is TGTGCCAGCAGCGGAGACAGGCCCTACGAGCAGTACTTC. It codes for CASSGDRPYEQYF.

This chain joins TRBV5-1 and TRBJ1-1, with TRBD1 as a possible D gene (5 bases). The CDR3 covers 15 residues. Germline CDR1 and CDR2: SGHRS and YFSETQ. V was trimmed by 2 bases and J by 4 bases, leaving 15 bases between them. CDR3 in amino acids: CASSFLVGGSTEAFF. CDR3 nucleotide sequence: TGCGCCAGCAGCTTCCTCGTGGGGGGGAGCACTGAAGCTTTCTTT.

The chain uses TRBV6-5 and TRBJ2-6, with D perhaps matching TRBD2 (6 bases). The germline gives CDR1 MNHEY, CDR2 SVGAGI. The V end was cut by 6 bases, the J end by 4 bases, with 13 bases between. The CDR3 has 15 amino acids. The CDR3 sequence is CASSRGEFGANVLTF. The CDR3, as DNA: TGTGCCAGCAGCCGCGGGGAATTCGGGGCCAACGTCCTGACTTTC.

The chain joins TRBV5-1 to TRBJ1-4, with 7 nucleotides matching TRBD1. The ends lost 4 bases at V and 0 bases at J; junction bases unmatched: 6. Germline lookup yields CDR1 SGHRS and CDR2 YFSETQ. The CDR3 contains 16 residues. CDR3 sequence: CASSPGTVATNEKLFF. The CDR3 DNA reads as TGCGCCAGCAGCCCGGGGACAGTTGCAACTAATGAAAAACTGTTTTTT.

The CDR3 loop is CASSPPLRRQGEGYTF. In DNA, the CDR3 is TGTGCCAGCAGTCCCCCCCTAAGACGACAGGGTGAAGGCTACACCTTC. V and J are TRBV27 and TRBJ1-2, with TRBD1 matching over 7 bases. The CDR3 extends over 16 amino acids. Germline trimming cut 5 bases from V and 8 bases from J; bases unmatched to any gene: 17. Germline CDR1 and CDR2: MNHEY and SMNVEV (reference sequence).

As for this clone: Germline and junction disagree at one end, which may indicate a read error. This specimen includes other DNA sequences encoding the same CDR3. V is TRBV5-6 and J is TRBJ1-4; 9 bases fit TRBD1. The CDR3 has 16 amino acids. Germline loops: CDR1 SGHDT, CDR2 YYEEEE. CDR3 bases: TGTGCCAGCAGCGGGGGGGTCGGGACAGGGAACGAAAAGCTGTTTTTT. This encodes CASSGGVGTGNEKLFF.

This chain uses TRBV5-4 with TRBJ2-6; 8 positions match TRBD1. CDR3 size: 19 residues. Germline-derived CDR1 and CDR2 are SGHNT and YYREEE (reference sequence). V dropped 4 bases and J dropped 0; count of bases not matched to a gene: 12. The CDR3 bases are TGTGCCAGCAGCACGGGACAGGACCGATCTAGCTCTGGGGCCAACGTCCTGACTTTC. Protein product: CASSTGQDRSSSGANVLTF.

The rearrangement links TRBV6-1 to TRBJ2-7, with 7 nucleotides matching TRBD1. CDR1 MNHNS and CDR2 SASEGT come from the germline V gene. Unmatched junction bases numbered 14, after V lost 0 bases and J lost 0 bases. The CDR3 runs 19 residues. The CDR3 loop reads CASSEAGRGIRRTSYEQYF. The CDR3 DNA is TGTGCCAGCAGTGAAGCTGGCAGGGGGATCCGCAGAACCTCCTACGAGCAGTACTTC.